This T cell receptor (beta chain) was obtained from a study of naive and memory T cell subsets. The beta constant-region primer was an equimolar mix of two oligonucleotides covering TRBC1 and TRBC2. TCRdb independently ran MiXCR on the UMI-ligation and nested PCR reads; one entry per CDR3 protein. Of 140,000 to 150,000 distinct CDR3 sequences detected, 15% to 20% appear once; the ten largest clones hold roughly 0.13%. Germline-derived CDR1 and CDR2 are DFQATT and SNEGSKA (reference sequence). V gave up 1 base and J gave up 2 bases, with 6 bases separating them. The CDR3 runs 12 residues. The sample taken for sequencing was naive CD4+ T cells from blood. The chain combines TRBV20-1 with TRBJ2-7; D gene ambiguous. This receptor was obtained from a human donor in good health. The CDR3 is CSARAGTYEQYF. CDR3 DNA sequence: TGCAGTGCTAGAGCAGGAACCTACGAGCAGTACTTC.